This is a list of T cell receptor beta chains from one sample in a study of shared clonotypes between healthy human individuals. This table comes from immunoSEQ multiplex PCR, and its TCRdb copy is limited to in-frame clones, with some not included. In the table there are 490,000 or so clones, 79% of which are singletons. Input material: PBMCs. The receptor set was obtained from a woman aged 40 to 49 in good health. Some clones in this sample may be carry-over from other donors' samples. CDR3s include the opening cysteine and the closing phenylalanine or tryptophan. The D gene is left open where the match is weak.

TRBJ2-2 | TRBV19 | - | 13 | TGTGCCAGTAGTATAATGGTAGCAGGGGAGCTGTTTTTT | CASSIMVAGELFF
TRBJ2-1 | TRBV5-6 | TRBD2 | 14 | TGTGCCAGCAGCTTGCTAGCGGCCTACAATGAGCAGTTCTTC | CASSLLAAYNEQFF
TRBJ2-7 | TRBV6-1 | TRBD2 | 15 | TGTGCCAGCAGTGTAGCGGGAGGGCCTTCTTACGAGCAGTACTTC | CASSVAGGPSYEQYF
TRBJ1-1 | TRBV21-1 | - | 17 | TGTGCCAGCAGCTCAGGGGGGGTCCGACTTTCGGGACCTGAAGCTTTCTTT | CASSSGGVRLSGPEAFF
TRBJ1-3 | TRBV7-2 | TRBD1 | 17 | TGTGCCAGCAGCCAAGGACAGGGGTTTTTGTCTGGAAACACCATATATTTT | CASSQGQGFLSGNTIYF
TRBJ2-2 | TRBV27 | TRBD1 | 15 | TGTGCCAGCAGTTTCACGACAGGGTCTACCGGGGAGCTGTTTTTT | CASSFTTGSTGELFF
TRBJ1-3 | TRBV7-9 | - | 14 | TGTGCCAGCAGCTTAGGGGGCCTTGGGAACACCATATATTTT | CASSLGGLGNTIYF
TRBJ2-7 | TRBV30 | - | 12 | TGTGCCTGGAGTTCACAAGACTACGAGCAGTACTTC | CAWSSQDYEQYF
TRBJ1-5 | TRBV5-5 | - | 16 | TGTGCCAGCAGCCCCCAGAGCGGGCAAGGCAATCAGCCCCAGCATTTT | CASSPQSGQGNQPQHF
TRBJ2-1 | TRBV6-1 | - | 15 | TGTGCCAGCCTAGGGGGTTGGGGCTCCTACAATGAGCAGTTCTTC | CASLGGWGSYNEQFF
TRBJ2-7 | TRBV7-9 | - | 13 | TGTGCCAGCAGTCCGCCGACTACCTACGAGCAGTACTTC | CASSPPTTYEQYF